Sequencing of this T cell receptor beta chain was carried out in a study of blood T cell repertoires in COVID-19. This CDR3 spans 14 amino acids. CDR1 KGHDR and CDR2 SFDVKD come from the germline V gene. V gave up 3 bases and J gave up 6 bases; unmatched junction bases: 4. Method: immunoSEQ multiplex PCR; TCRdb's copy keeps in-frame clones and lacks some. Counted here are 200,000 to 300,000 clones, around 90% occurring once; the ten biggest clones make up 2.5% to 3%. This chain uses TRBV24-1 with TRBJ1-2; 9 bases are a match to TRBD1. Source material: peripheral blood. This receptor was obtained from a person aged 18 to 35 with COVID-19, enrolled during active disease. The CDR3 loop reads CATSDPGTGHGYTF. The CDR3 nucleotides are TGTGCCACCAGTGATCCCGGGACAGGGCATGGCTACACCTTC.